What follows are 22 T cell receptor beta chains derived from one specimen sequenced in a study of T cells in Graves' hyperthyroidism and ophthalmopathy. Using RNA transcripts as the source, TCR beta CDR3 regions were amplified. TCR CDR3 regions were first amplified by RT-PCR with HTBI primers. MiXCR, run by TCRdb on the multiplex PCR reads, gives a single entry per CDR3 protein. Among a few hundred thousand distinct CDR3 sequences, under 25% were seen once, and the ten largest hold about 49%. Sequencing was done on a sample of blood. The receptor set was obtained from a woman in her 70s with Graves' ophthalmopathy.

V gene TRBV20-1 combines with J gene TRBJ2-7; TRBD2 might be the D (5 bases). V was shortened by 4 bases and J by 0 bases, with 13 bases between the two germline ends. Germline V gene sequence: CDR1 DFQATT, CDR2 SNEGSKA (reference sequence). The length of the CDR3 is 14 residues. For the CDR3, the DNA is TGCAGTGCTATCCCCCGCGGGTTCTCCTACGAGCAGTACTTC. This encodes CSAIPRGFSYEQYF.

This clonotype was detected many times. The chain combines TRBV11-2 with TRBJ2-2; D is undetermined. Germline V gene sequence: CDR1 SGHAT, CDR2 FQNNGV. The CDR3 totals 16 residues. Trimming removed 2 bases from V and 5 bases from J, with 15 bases in between. The CDR3: CASSLISSVDTGELFF. For the CDR3, the DNA is TGTGCCAGCAGCTTAATATCCAGCGTAGATACCGGGGAGCTGTTTTTT.

This clonotype has a handful of counts. The V and J genes are TRBV19 and TRBJ1-2; 7 nucleotides match TRBD1. V trimming: 4 bases; J trimming: 5 bases; junction bases outside the gene matches: 4. The CDR3 spans 13 residues. CDR1 and CDR2 (germline): LNHDA, SQIVND (reference sequence). For the CDR3, the DNA is TGTGCCAGTAGTAACAGGGGCAAGTATGGCTACACCTTC. This encodes CASSNRGKYGYTF.

The chain uses TRBV3-1 and TRBJ2-6, with D hard to call. Looked up from germline, CDR1 is LGHDT and CDR2 is YNNKEL (reference sequence). The ends were cut back, 1 base at V and 1 base at J, with 5 bases in the middle. CDR3 length equals 15 residues. The chain's CDR3 is CASSQGRSGANVLTF. The CDR3 DNA reads TGTGCCAGCAGCCAAGGGCGGTCTGGGGCCAACGTCCTGACTTTC.

This clonotype was found a few times. V usage is TRBV12-3 or TRBV12-4 and J usage is TRBJ2-3, with 12 bases identical to TRBD2. The CDR3 covers 16 residues. With 3 bases clipped from V and 4 bases from J, the junction kept 5 bases outside the gene matches. The CDR3 spells CASSFFLAGGSDTQYF. The DNA for the CDR3 is TGTGCCAGCAGTTTTTTTCTAGCGGGAGGGTCAGATACGCAGTATTTT.

This clonotype was seen ten or more times. The rearrangement links TRBV28 to TRBJ2-7; D may be TRBD2 (6 bases). CDR3 size: 15 residues. V was pared by 6 bases and J by 2 bases, with 17 bases between. CDR1 is MDHEN and CDR2 is SYDVKM in the germline V gene. CDR3 in amino acids: CASSTPGRGAYEQYF. The CDR3 DNA follows: TGTGCCAGCAGCACTCCGGGGCGCGGGGCCTACGAGCAGTACTTC.

This clonotype turned up a few times. V usage is TRBV6-1 and J usage is TRBJ1-2; 8 bases are shared with TRBD1. The germline gives CDR1 MNHNS, CDR2 SASEGT. The CDR3 loop spans 13 amino acids. Losses at the gene ends were 7 bases for V and 7 bases for J; bases not matched to a gene: 8. DNA of the CDR3: TGTGCCAGCACAACCCGGGACAGGATTGGCTACACCTTC. It is translated as CASTTRDRIGYTF.

V usage is TRBV29-1 and J usage is TRBJ2-3; D is possibly TRBD2 (6 bases). Germline V CDR1 and CDR2: SQVTM, ANQGSEA. This CDR3 has 15 amino acids. The V end lost 6 bases, the J end lost 2 bases, and 18 bases lay between the germline ends. CDR3 loop: CSVPSGSGFTDTQYF. DNA for the CDR3: TGCAGCGTGCCCTCGGGTAGCGGATTCACAGATACGCAGTATTTT.

To note about this clonotype: A single base separates this from a much larger clone, so it may be a read error. The chain employs TRBV7-2 and TRBJ2-1; possibly TRBD2 for D (5 bases). CDR1 SGHTA and CDR2 FQGNSA come from the germline V gene. The CDR3 has 13 residues. The CDR3 protein is CAGSLAGSREQFF. CDR3 DNA sequence: TGTGCCGGCAGCTTAGCTGGGAGCCGGGAGCAGTTCTTC.

This clonotype was picked up one time. A junction end diverges from the germline sequence, so it may reflect a read error. The chain couples TRBV5-5 to TRBJ2-1; D is undetermined. The length of the CDR3 is 13 residues. Germline V lookup: CDR1 SGHKS, CDR2 YYEKEE (reference sequence). The CDR3 protein is CASSQPPGIGQFF. The CDR3 DNA follows: TGCGCCAGCAGCCAACCTCCGGGTATCGGGCAGTTCTTC.

This rearrangement joins TRBV7-2 to TRBJ1-5, with D tentatively TRBD1 (6 bases). The CDR3 runs to 16 residues. V was trimmed by 0 bases and J by 3 bases, leaving 12 bases between them. Looked up from germline, CDR1 is SGHTA and CDR2 is FQGNSA. For the CDR3, the DNA is TGTGCCAGCAGCTTAGCGGGCAGGGGAACCAATCAGCCCCAGCATTTT. This codes for CASSLAGRGTNQPQHF.

This clonotype was seen many times. This chain joins TRBV28 and TRBJ2-5; no definite D call. CDR1 and CDR2 (germline): MDHEN, SYDVKM. The CDR3 has 14 amino acids. V was pared by 7 bases and J by 4 bases, with 16 bases between. This CDR3 is CASKLTGRRETQYF. The CDR3 DNA is TGTGCCAGCAAGTTAACGGGCAGGAGAGAGACCCAGTACTTC.

The chain couples TRBV9 to TRBJ1-2; D gene ambiguous. Trimming removed 0 bases from V and 2 bases from J, with 14 bases in between. The length of the CDR3 is 16 residues. The germline V gene has CDR1 SGDLS and CDR2 YYNGEE. The CDR3 reads CASSVASGMVNYGYTF. The DNA of the CDR3 is TGTGCCAGCAGCGTAGCATCGGGGATGGTGAACTATGGCTACACCTTC.

This clonotype was detected many times. The chain carries TRBV7-9 and TRBJ1-1, with a weak D call TRBD1 (5 bases). The V end lost 5 bases, the J end lost 0 bases, and 13 bases lay between the germline ends. This CDR3 has 15 amino acids. Germline V lookup: CDR1 SEHNR, CDR2 FQNEAQ (reference sequence). The CDR3 bases are TGTGCCAGCAGCGCCCGTGGGACGGTGAACACTGAAGCTTTCTTT. This sequence encodes CASSARGTVNTEAFF.

In its sample, this clonotype was seen many times. The chain joins TRBV7-2 to TRBJ1-5; the match to TRBD1 covers 10 bases. The CDR3 sequence is 15 residues long. Germline-derived CDR1 and CDR2 are SGHTA and FQGNSA. With 4 bases clipped from V and 4 bases from J, the junction kept 4 bases outside the gene matches. The CDR3 loop reads CASSSGTGENQPQHF. Written as DNA, the CDR3 is TGTGCCAGCAGCTCCGGGACAGGGGAAAATCAGCCCCAGCATTTT. Looking up the rest from reference TRBV7-2 and TRBJ1-5 gives the full variable domain: GAGVSQSPSNKVTEKGKDVELRCDPISGHTALYWYRQSLGQGLEFLIYFQGNSAPDKSGLPSDRFSAERTGGSVSTLTIQRTQQEDSAVYLCASSSGTGENQPQHFGDGTRLSIL.

Many counts were recorded for this clonotype. The chain carries TRBV12-3 or TRBV12-4 and TRBJ2-7, with D possibly being TRBD2 (5 bases). Trimming took 3 bases from V and 7 from J, leaving 7 bases between them. The CDR3 has 11 amino acids. CDR3 loop: CASSFRGEQYF. CDR3 DNA sequence: TGTGCCAGCAGTTTTCGAGGGGAGCAGTACTTC.

This chain connects TRBV11-2 to TRBJ2-1; D could derive from TRBD1 or TRBD2 (6 bases each). CDR1 SGHAT and CDR2 FQNNGV come from the germline V gene. The CDR3 covers 16 residues. Trimming took off 0 bases at V and 8 bases at J, with 17 bases between the two ends. The DNA of the CDR3 is TGTGCCAGCAGCTTAGAGGGGGGCGGTAGCATCCATGAGCAGTTCTTC. This gives the protein CASSLEGGGSIHEQFF. Complete variable domain (other parts from reference TRBV11-2 and TRBJ2-1): EAGVAQSPRYKIIEKRQSVAFWCNPISGHATLYWYQQILGQGPKLLIQFQNNGVVDDSQLPKDRFSAERLKGVDSTLKIQPAKLEDSAVYLCASSLEGGGSIHEQFFGPGTRLTVL.

This clonotype has more than one count but fewer than ten. The chain has TRBV15 and TRBJ2-5, with unresolved D. The CDR3 is 14 residues long. The V gene's germline CDR1 is LNHNV and CDR2 YYDKDF (reference sequence). Trimming took 3 bases from V and 1 from J, leaving 9 bases between them. Here the CDR3 DNA reads TGTGCCACCAGCAGGCCAGAAAGCCAAGAGACCCAGTACTTC. It translates to CATSRPESQETQYF.

This clonotype was detected many times. The chain employs TRBV9 and TRBJ1-6; D may be TRBD1 (6 bases). The CDR3 is 15 amino acids. Per germline, CDR1 SGDLS and CDR2 YYNGEE. Deletions cut 4 bases from V and 6 bases from J, with 14 bases between. The CDR3 DNA sequence: TGTGCCAGCAGCCTAACGGACAGCGCTAATTCACCCCTCCACTTT. Translation gives CASSLTDSANSPLHF.

This clonotype was found a few times. The CDR3 DNA follows: TGTGCCATCGCAGGGACTAGCGGGAGCGGCAACAATGAGCAGTTCTTC. Protein product: CAIAGTSGSGNNEQFF. J is TRBJ2-1 and V is TRBV10-3; the match to TRBD2 covers 14 bases. Looked up from germline, CDR1 is ENHRY and CDR2 is SYGVKD. J lost 5 bases, V lost 8 bases, and 8 bases had no gene match. The length of the CDR3 is 16 residues.

This clonotype has a handful of counts. This chain uses TRBV20-1 with TRBJ2-3; D unresolved. V shed 3 bases and J shed 7 bases, with 8 bases lying between them. This CDR3 contains 11 residues. Germline V lookup: CDR1 DFQATT, CDR2 SNEGSKA (reference sequence). CDR3 loop: CSASNPNTQYF. The CDR3 DNA reads TGCAGTGCTAGTAATCCCAATACGCAGTATTTT.

This chain links TRBV20-1 with TRBJ2-5; TRBD2 is a possible D gene (6 bases). This CDR3 is built from 12 residues. CDR1 DFQATT and CDR2 SNEGSKA come from the germline V gene (reference sequence). Trimming cost V 7 bases and J 4 bases, with 13 bases left between them. The CDR3 is CSGHFGGETQYF. DNA for the CDR3: TGCAGTGGTCACTTCGGGGGAGAGACCCAGTACTTC.